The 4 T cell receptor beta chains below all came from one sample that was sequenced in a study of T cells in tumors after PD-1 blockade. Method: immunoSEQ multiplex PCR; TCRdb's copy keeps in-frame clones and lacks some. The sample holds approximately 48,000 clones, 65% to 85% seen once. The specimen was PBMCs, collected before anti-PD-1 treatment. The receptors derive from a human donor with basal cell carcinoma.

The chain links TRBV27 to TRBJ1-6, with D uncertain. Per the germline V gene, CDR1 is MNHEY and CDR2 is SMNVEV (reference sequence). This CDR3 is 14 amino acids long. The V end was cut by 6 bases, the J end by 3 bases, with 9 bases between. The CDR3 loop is CASRLEGYNSPLHF. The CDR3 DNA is TGTGCCAGCAGGTTAGAGGGCTATAATTCACCCCTCCACTTT.

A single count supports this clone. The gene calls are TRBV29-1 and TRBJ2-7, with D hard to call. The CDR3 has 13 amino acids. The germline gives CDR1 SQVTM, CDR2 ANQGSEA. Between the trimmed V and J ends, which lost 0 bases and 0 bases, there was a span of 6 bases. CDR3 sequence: CSVEERLSYEQYF. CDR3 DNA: TGCAGCGTTGAAGAGAGACTCTCCTACGAGCAGTACTTC.

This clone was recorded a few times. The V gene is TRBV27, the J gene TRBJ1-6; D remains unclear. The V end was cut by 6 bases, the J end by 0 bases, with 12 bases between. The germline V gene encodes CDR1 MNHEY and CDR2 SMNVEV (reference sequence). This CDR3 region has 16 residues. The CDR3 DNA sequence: TGTGCCAGCAGACGAGACCTGGTCTCCTATAATTCACCCCTCCACTTT. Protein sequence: CASRRDLVSYNSPLHF.

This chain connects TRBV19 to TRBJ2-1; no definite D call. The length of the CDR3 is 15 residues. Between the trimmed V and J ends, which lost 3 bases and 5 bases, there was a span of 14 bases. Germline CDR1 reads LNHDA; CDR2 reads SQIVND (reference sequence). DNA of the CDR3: TGTGCCAGTAGTATTCAGGTCCCAACGAACAATGAGCAGTTCTTC. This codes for CASSIQVPTNNEQFF.